The 26 T cell receptor beta chains presented below share a single source sample, sequenced in a study of breast tumors, draining lymph nodes, adjacent tissues. The lymph nodes were axillary draining lymph nodes from breast cancer patients. MiXCR was run by TCRdb on the multiplex PCR reads, yielding one entry per CDR3 protein. This table has about 180,000 distinct CDR3 sequences, roughly 30% appearing once. Specimen: axillary lymph node tissue. All receptors come from a female donor with breast cancer. Some clones in this sample may be carry-over from other donors' samples.

This clonotype showed up many times. The chain links TRBV2 to TRBJ1-3, with D possibly TRBD1 on 6 matching bases. Per germline, CDR1 SNHLY and CDR2 FYNNEI. V was trimmed by 7 bases and J by 7 bases, leaving 20 bases between them. The CDR3 consists of 15 residues. CDR3 coding DNA: TGTGCCAGCAAGGGGGAATTTGTAGATCGGAACACCATATATTTT. Protein sequence: CASKGEFVDRNTIYF.

This clonotype came up many times. This chain links TRBV9 with TRBJ2-2; 7 nucleotides align to TRBD2. This CDR3 contains 14 residues. Unmatched junction bases numbered 7, after V lost 4 bases and J lost 7 bases. From germline, CDR1 is SGDLS and CDR2 YYNGEE. DNA of the CDR3: TGTGCCAGCAGCACCAACTGGGGGGGCGGGGAGCTGTTTTTT. Translation: CASSTNWGGGELFF.

The gene calls are TRBV20-1 and TRBJ1-3; no definite D call. Germline CDR1 DFQATT, CDR2 SNEGSKA (reference sequence). Trimming cost V 3 bases and J 11 bases, with 20 bases left between them. The CDR3 sequence is 14 residues long. The chain's CDR3 is CSARTLLAGVSIYF. The CDR3 coding sequence is TGCAGTGCTAGGACCCTGCTAGCGGGAGTATCCATATATTTT.

V and J are TRBV29-1 and TRBJ1-2, with 7 nucleotides matching TRBD1. The CDR3 extends over 12 amino acids. The ends lost 5 bases at V and 2 bases at J; junction bases unmatched: 2. CDR1 and CDR2 from the germline V gene are SQVTM and ANQGSEA. CDR3 nucleotide sequence: TGCAGCGTTCAGGGGGGGAACTATGGCTACACCTTC. The encoded protein is CSVQGGNYGYTF. Combining the CDR3 with reference TRBV29-1 and TRBJ1-2 gives the whole variable domain SAVISQKPSRDICQRGTSLTIQCQVDSQVTMMFWYRQQPGQSLTLIATANQGSEATYESGFVIDKFPISRPNLTFSTLTVSNMSPEDSSIYLCSVQGGNYGYTFGSGTRLTVV.

In its sample, this clonotype was seen a few times. Mismatch with germline at one junction end may stem from a read error. The chain combines TRBV19 with TRBJ2-3, with 7 nucleotides matching TRBD2. The CDR3 runs to 18 residues. Germline V lookup: CDR1 LNHDA, CDR2 SQIVND (reference sequence). Here the CDR3 reads CASSIDRSRRESTGTQYF. CDR3 nucleotides: TGTGCCAGTAGTATAGATCGATCTCGGCGGGAGAGCACAGGTACGCAGTATTTT.

Worth noting for this clonotype: Germline is not matched at one junction end, which may reflect a read error. The V gene is TRBV15, the J gene TRBJ2-3; D uncertain. The CDR3 runs to 15 residues. The germline V gene encodes CDR1 LNHNV and CDR2 YYDKDF (reference sequence). The CDR3 DNA sequence: TGTGCCACCAGCAGCGTGGACCTGGGCACTGATACGCAGTATTTT. Its protein product is CATSSVDLGTDTQYF.

The rearrangement links TRBV9 to TRBJ1-2, with 8 bases matching TRBD1. The germline V gene has CDR1 SGDLS and CDR2 YYNGEE. The length of the CDR3 is 14 residues. V dropped 0 bases and J dropped 12; count of bases not matched to a gene: 10. The CDR3 nucleotides are TGTGCCAGCAGCGTAGAAGTCAGGGGGCTTGGAAACACCTTC. It codes for CASSVEVRGLGNTF.

V is TRBV19 and J is TRBJ1-1; 10 nucleotides line up with TRBD1. The J segment lost 4 bases and the V segment lost 6 bases, leaving 5 bases of the junction unmatched. CDR1 LNHDA and CDR2 SQIVND come from the germline V gene (reference sequence). The CDR3 covers 14 residues. CDR3 DNA sequence: TGTGCCAGTAGGGACAGGGGGGAGGGCACTGAAGCTTTCTTT. As protein: CASRDRGEGTEAFF.

This clonotype appeared a few times. Because it lacks the conserved phenylalanine or tryptophan at the end, this CDR3 is likely a read error. CDR3 loop: CASSAHDYNEQFS. DNA for the CDR3: TGTGCCAGCAGCGCACATGACTACAATGAGCAGTTCTCC. The chain combines TRBV9 with TRBJ2-1; D not certain. The CDR3 is 13 amino acids. V lost 3 bases and J lost 3, with 7 bases in between. The V gene's germline CDR1 is SGDLS and CDR2 YYNGEE.

The chain has TRBV7-9 and TRBJ1-4; weak D call: TRBD1 (5 bases). The length of the CDR3 is 14 residues. Germline V CDR1 and CDR2: SEHNR, FQNEAQ (reference sequence). V was cut by 4 bases and J by 6 bases, with 12 bases left in between. The CDR3: CASSSRTGDEKLFF. CDR3 nucleotides: TGTGCCAGCAGCTCGAGAACGGGGGATGAAAAACTGTTTTTT.

A single count supports this clonotype. A read error may be the cause here, since a much bigger clone is one base away. The CDR3 protein is CASSYLGGVDGYTF. DNA for the CDR3: TGTGCCAGCAGTTACTTGGGCGGAGTAGATGGCTACACCTTC. This chain connects TRBV6-6 to TRBJ1-2; D remains ambiguous. Germline V lookup: CDR1 MNHNY, CDR2 SVGAGI (reference sequence). CDR3 length: 14 amino acids. The ends were cut back, 1 base at V and 6 bases at J, with 12 bases in the middle.

The CDR3 loop reads CASRGDRGMINTGELFF. The CDR3 nucleotides read TGTGCCAGTAGAGGGGACAGGGGGATGATTAACACCGGGGAGCTGTTTTTT. The chain carries TRBV19 and TRBJ2-2, with TRBD1 identical over 11 bases. CDR1 LNHDA and CDR2 SQIVND come from the germline V gene (reference sequence). V lost 6 bases, J lost 2 bases, and 8 bases stayed unmatched. This CDR3 has 17 residues.

This clonotype occurred a few times. V usage is TRBV12-3 or TRBV12-4 and J usage is TRBJ2-4; no firm D call. V was pared by 4 bases and J by 0 bases, with 10 bases between. The CDR3 is made up of 15 amino acids. This CDR3 is CASSSGVVAKNIQYF. CDR3 coding DNA: TGTGCCAGCAGTTCAGGCGTAGTAGCCAAAAACATTCAGTACTTC.

The V and J genes are TRBV4-1 and TRBJ1-2, with 9 bases fitting TRBD1. This CDR3 has 15 amino acids. Losses at the gene ends were 4 bases for V and 4 bases for J; bases not matched to a gene: 7. The germline CDR1 and CDR2 sequences are MGHRA and YSYEKL. CDR3 amino acids: CASSRRDRETYGYTF. CDR3 nucleotide sequence: TGCGCCAGCAGCCGCCGGGACAGGGAAACCTATGGCTACACCTTC.

This chain uses TRBV24-1 with TRBJ2-3; 13 bases line up with TRBD2. The CDR3 loop spans 18 amino acids. Germline assignment: CDR1 KGHDR and CDR2 SFDVKD. V trimming: 0 bases; J trimming: 3 bases; junction bases outside the gene matches: 5. The CDR3 coding sequence is TGTGCCACCAGTGATTTGGGGACTAGCGGGGTAGGGACAGATACGCAGTATTTT. This translates into CATSDLGTSGVGTDTQYF.

CDR3 in DNA: TGCGCCAGCAGCTCCCGTAGCGGAAACTACAATGAGCAGTTCTTC. It codes for CASSSRSGNYNEQFF. The chain has TRBV4-1 and TRBJ2-1; a possible D gene is TRBD2 (6 bases). This CDR3 comprises 15 residues. The germline gives CDR1 MGHRA, CDR2 YSYEKL. With 5 bases removed from V and 3 bases from J, the gap between germline ends came to 14 bases.

This clonotype was observed many times. The chain is built from TRBV6-5 and TRBJ1-5; the D gene is possibly TRBD1 (6 bases). Trimming stripped 6 bases from V and 4 bases from J, with 10 bases between. This CDR3 comprises 13 residues. Per germline, CDR1 MNHEY and CDR2 SVGAGI. CDR3 sequence (DNA): TGTGCCAGCAGGACGGACAGAAATCAGCCCCAGCATTTT. This encodes CASRTDRNQPQHF.

The chain joins TRBV27 to TRBJ1-5; unclear D gene. Germline V gives CDR1 MNHEY, CDR2 SMNVEV (reference sequence). This CDR3 is built from 16 residues. Between the trimmed V and J ends, which lost 6 bases and 1 base, there was a span of 16 bases. The CDR3 DNA is TGTGCCAGCAGACCCGAGGCAGCCATGAGCAATCAGCCCCAGCATTTT. Protein sequence: CASRPEAAMSNQPQHF.

Remarks on this clonotype: The limits of the CDR3 on the DNA are not certain, so only TCRdb's listed CDR3 is given. The CDR3 spells CCPEDSSIYLCSVEVVYEQYF. V and J are TRBV29-1 and TRBJ2-7. Germline CDR1 SQVTM, CDR2 ANQGSEA. From its first to its last residue, the CDR3 has 21 amino acids.

With regard to this clonotype: This could be a read error, since a much larger clone is one nucleotide away. The chain employs TRBV7-2 and TRBJ1-6; D is perhaps TRBD1 (5 bases). Per the germline V gene, CDR1 is SGHTA and CDR2 is FQGNSA. This CDR3 contains 15 residues. In nucleotides, the CDR3 is TGTGCCAGCAGCATCCGACAGATTGATAATTCACCCCTCTACTTT. As protein: CASSIRQIDNSPLYF. Drawing the rest from reference TRBV7-2 and TRBJ1-6, the complete variable domain is GAGVSQSPSNKVTEKGKDVELRCDPISGHTALYWYRQSLGQGLEFLIYFQGNSAPDKSGLPSDRFSAERTGGSVSTLTIQRTQQEDSAVYLCASSIRQIDNSPLYFGNGTRLTVT.

The J gene is TRBJ2-2, the V gene TRBV27; D is perhaps TRBD2 (5 bases). The germline gives CDR1 MNHEY, CDR2 SMNVEV (reference sequence). V was cut by 11 bases and J by 0 bases, with 10 bases left in between. There are 13 residues in the CDR3. The CDR3 DNA reads TGTGCCGGTGGGAGACCGAACACCGGGGAGCTGTTTTTT. It codes for CAGGRPNTGELFF.

At least ten counts were recorded for this clonotype. A read error may account for a junction end that differs from germline. The V and J genes are TRBV12-3 or TRBV12-4 and TRBJ2-2; possible D gene TRBD2, 6 bases. The CDR3 contains 13 residues. As DNA, the CDR3 is TGTGCCGGCAGAGCGGGTCTCACCGGGGAGCTGTTTTTT. This translates into CAGRAGLTGELFF.

This chain connects TRBV5-5 to TRBJ1-5; no clear D gene. CDR1 is SGHKS and CDR2 is YYEKEE in the germline V gene (reference sequence). Trimming took off 4 bases at V and 14 bases at J, with 25 bases between the two ends. CDR3 length: 15 amino acids. Here the CDR3 DNA reads TGTGCCAGCAGCCTTCAGACTAGCGGGAGATGGCACGAGCATTTT. The encoded protein is CASSLQTSGRWHEHF.

V is TRBV12-3 or TRBV12-4 and J is TRBJ1-1, with TRBD1 as a possible D gene (6 bases). V was cut by 1 base and J by 6 bases, with 12 bases left in between. The length of the CDR3 is 14 residues. CDR3 bases: TGTGCCAGCAGTTTAGGCCTCGGGGGCGCTGAAGCTTTCTTT. It specifies CASSLGLGGAEAFF.

Regarding this clonotype: A much larger clone lies a single base off, so this may be a read error. This chain connects TRBV7-9 to TRBJ2-1, with 15 bases aligning to TRBD2. The CDR3 contains 20 residues. The germline gives CDR1 SEHNR, CDR2 FQNEAQ (reference sequence). V was pared by 5 bases and J by 8 bases, with 19 bases of the junction left unmatched. The CDR3 spells CASSLIGLAGGGSPGHEQFF. The CDR3 nucleotides read TGTGCCAGCAGCCTCATAGGACTAGCGGGAGGGGGGTCCCCGGGCCATGAGCAGTTCTTC.

This clonotype was seen only once. The chain employs TRBV7-2 and TRBJ2-3; 9 bases map to TRBD2. The CDR3 consists of 14 residues. Germline V gene data show CDR1 as SGHTA and CDR2 as FQGNSA. The J segment lost 5 bases and the V segment lost 3 bases, leaving 3 bases of the junction unmatched. CDR3 in amino acids: CASSLTSGEDTQYF. CDR3 in DNA: TGTGCCAGCAGCTTGACTAGCGGTGAAGATACGCAGTATTTT.